This T cell receptor (beta chain) stems from a study of T cells in pancreatic ductal adenocarcinoma. Notes on the study in general: No significant tumor-blood clonality difference; means were about 0.1 and 0.065.

This clone was counted a single time. Its antigen is not identified. The V end lost 4 bases, the J end lost 2 bases, and 15 bases lay between the germline ends. The CDR3 is 16 residues long. The germline CDR1 and CDR2 sequences are MDHEN and SYDVKM. Surgery without prior neoadjuvant therapy was the treatment of the selected pancreatic ductal adenocarcinoma patients. Method: immunoSEQ multiplex PCR; TCRdb's copy keeps in-frame clones and lacks some. Altogether 30,000 or so clones are present, more than 90% being singletons, with the ten largest covering roughly 2.3%. This chain connects TRBV28 to TRBJ2-1; a possible D gene is TRBD2 (5 bases). The sequenced sample was PBMCs. The TCR sequence derives from a human donor with pancreatic ductal adenocarcinoma. CDR3 residues: CASSYRRRSTYNEQFF. The CDR3 region has the DNA TGTGCCAGCAGTTACCGGAGGCGGAGTACCTACAATGAGCAGTTCTTC.